This T cell receptor (delta chain) was obtained from a study of gamma-delta T cells after stem cell transplantation. This clone is medium-sized. V was clipped by 1 base and J by 7 bases; unmatched bases: 14. The CDR3 runs 16 residues. Germline-derived CDR1 and CDR2 are GEAIGNYY and EKD. TCRdb reprocessed the RT-PCR reads through CATT. The sample records approximately 2,700 delta-chain clones, around 5% being singletons. This TCR was recovered from a human donor. It is not recorded whose cells these are; they may come from a transplant donor. The chain is built from TRDV2 and TRDJ1; 7 positions match TRDD3. The material sequenced was gamma-delta T cells. The CDR3 region is CACDTVSGGSRGKLIF. CDR3 coding DNA: TGTGCCTGTGACACGGTGTCTGGGGGCTCAAGAGGTAAACTCATCTTT.